Presented here are 28 T cell receptor beta chains from one specimen sequenced in a study of response to subunit inactivated influenza vaccine. TCRdb reanalysed the RT-PCR reads using MiXCR and keeps one entry per CDR3 protein. Of 800,000 or so distinct CDR3 sequences in the sample, approximately 21% were seen once. Here the sequenced sample was PBMCs from blood, taken less than 6 days after vaccination. The receptors originated from a man aged 50 or older who received an inactivated influenza vaccine.

This clonotype was recorded a few times. The genes are TRBV11-2 and TRBJ1-1; D is ambiguous. Germline loops: CDR1 SGHAT, CDR2 FQNNGV. Trimming removed 6 bases at V and 1 base at J, with 12 bases between. The CDR3 totals 14 residues. CDR3 loop: CASSKMGQNTEAFF. The CDR3 region has the DNA TGTGCCAGCAGTAAAATGGGCCAGAACACTGAAGCTTTCTTT. The full variable domain, with the rest looked up from reference TRBV11-2 and TRBJ1-1, is EAGVAQSPRYKIIEKRQSVAFWCNPISGHATLYWYQQILGQGPKLLIQFQNNGVVDDSQLPKDRFSAERLKGVDSTLKIQPAKLEDSAVYLCASSKMGQNTEAFFGQGTRLTVV.

J is TRBJ2-5 and V is TRBV9; either TRBD1 or TRBD2 may fit D (5 bases each). Germline V lookup: CDR1 SGDLS, CDR2 YYNGEE. This CDR3 has 14 amino acids. V lost 0 bases and J lost 5, with 11 bases in between. CDR3 DNA sequence: TGTGCCAGCAGCGTAGTTGGGGGATGGGAGACCCAGTACTTC. Translated: CASSVVGGWETQYF. Combining the CDR3 with reference TRBV9 and TRBJ2-5 gives the whole variable domain DSGVTQTPKHLITATGQRVTLRCSPRSGDLSVYWYQQSLDQGLQFLIQYYNGEERAKGNILERFSAQQFPDLHSELNLSSLELGDSALYFCASSVVGGWETQYFGPGTRLLVL.

The chain couples TRBV18 to TRBJ1-5; TRBD1 agrees at 7 bases. The germline V gene encodes CDR1 KGHSH and CDR2 LQKENI. CDR3 size: 16 residues. The V and J ends lost 3 bases and 2 bases, in that order; junction bases with no gene match: 7. CDR3 amino acids: CASSPPQGIGNQPQHF. CDR3 nucleotides: TGTGCCAGCTCACCGCCACAGGGGATAGGCAATCAGCCCCAGCATTTT.

The chain carries TRBV6-1 and TRBJ1-6; 8 nucleotides align to TRBD1. Germline V gene lookup returns CDR1 MNHNS and CDR2 SASEGT. The CDR3 is made up of 14 amino acids. V trimming: 5 bases; J trimming: 9 bases; junction bases outside the gene matches: 6. The DNA for the CDR3 is TGTGCCAGCAGTCTGGACAGGGTTAGTTCACCCCTCCACTTT. Its protein is CASSLDRVSSPLHF.

The chain is built from TRBV12-3 or TRBV12-4 and TRBJ2-5; no reliable D call. CDR3 size: 13 residues. V lost 1 base, J lost 2 bases, and 5 bases lay in between. The CDR3: CASSLDMQETQYF. CDR3 sequence (DNA): TGTGCCAGCAGTTTAGACATGCAAGAGACCCAGTACTTC.

This clonotype was counted only a few times. The chain links TRBV5-1 to TRBJ2-7; possibly TRBD2 for D (6 bases). Trimming stripped 4 bases from V and 7 bases from J, with 18 bases between. Germline V lookup: CDR1 SGHRS, CDR2 YFSETQ. This CDR3 region has 14 residues. CDR3 amino acids: CASSTGYGTLEQYF. In DNA form, the CDR3 reads TGCGCCAGCAGCACTGGATACGGGACTCTGGAGCAGTACTTC.

The chain is built from TRBV13 and TRBJ1-1; 9 bases are a match to TRBD1. Trimming took 4 bases from V and 6 from J; bases not matched to a gene: 6. Germline loops: CDR1 PRHDT, CDR2 FYEKMQ (reference sequence). There are 14 residues in the CDR3. In nucleotides, the CDR3 is TGTGCCAGCAGCTCGGACAGGGGAAACTCTGAAGCTTTCTTT. As protein: CASSSDRGNSEAFF.

J is TRBJ2-1 and V is TRBV28; 10 bases map to TRBD2. Per germline, CDR1 MDHEN and CDR2 SYDVKM. Trimming cost V 2 bases and J 9 bases; bases outside gene matches: 10. The CDR3 contains 16 residues. CDR3 in DNA: TGTGCCAGCAGTTTAAGGCTAGCGGGGGCCGGGGGTGAGCAGTTCTTC. Amino acids: CASSLRLAGAGGEQFF.

This chain links TRBV12-3 or TRBV12-4 with TRBJ2-1; D remains ambiguous. Deletions cut 5 bases from V and 5 bases from J, with 7 bases between. This CDR3 contains 12 residues. The CDR3 bases are TGTGCCAGCAGTGTATCCCACAATGAGCAGTTCTTC. Translated: CASSVSHNEQFF.

The chain couples TRBV7-8 to TRBJ2-3; the match to TRBD2 covers 8 bases. CDR1 and CDR2 (germline): SGHVS, FQNEAQ. Losses at the gene ends were 1 base for V and 4 bases for J; bases not matched to a gene: 7. This CDR3 has 16 amino acids. CDR3 bases: TGTGCCAGCAGCTTAGTGGCGGGAGCGGGGGCAGATACGCAGTATTTT. Amino acids: CASSLVAGAGADTQYF. Full variable domain (outside the CDR3, taken from reference TRBV7-8 and TRBJ2-3): GAGVSQSPRYKVAKRGQDVALRCDPISGHVSLFWYQQALGQGPEFLTYFQNEAQLDKSGLPSDRFFAERPEGSVSTLKIQRTQQEDSAVYLCASSLVAGAGADTQYFGPGTRLTVL.

Many counts were recorded for this clonotype. V usage is TRBV20-1 and J usage is TRBJ1-5; D not certain. Germline CDR1 and CDR2: DFQATT and SNEGSKA (reference sequence). V gave up 3 bases and J gave up 7 bases, with 13 bases separating them. The CDR3 runs 13 residues. Here the CDR3 DNA reads TGCAGTGCTAGGTTGGGGTGGAGGCAGCCCCAGCATTTT. Translation gives CSARLGWRQPQHF.

The genes are TRBV29-1 and TRBJ2-3; TRBD1 agrees at 7 bases. Germline lookup yields CDR1 SQVTM and CDR2 ANQGSEA. With V trimmed by 8 bases and J by 2 bases, 16 bases remained unmatched. The CDR3 is 16 amino acids. CDR3 in DNA: TGCAGCACACGCGGTCGACAGGGATTTTTCACAGATACGCAGTATTTT. This encodes CSTRGRQGFFTDTQYF.

The chain links TRBV5-6 to TRBJ2-7; D gene unclear. CDR1 and CDR2 from the germline V gene are SGHDT and YYEEEE. Trimming took 5 bases from V and 3 from J, leaving 18 bases between them. CDR3 length: 15 residues. This chain's CDR3 is CASSYKSPTSYEQYF. The CDR3 bases are TGTGCCAGCAGTTACAAATCTCCGACGAGCTACGAGCAGTACTTC.

The CDR3 spells CASSTTGVGSPLHF. Written as DNA, the CDR3 is TGTGCCAGCAGTACGACAGGGGTCGGATCACCCCTCCACTTT. This rearrangement joins TRBV6-2 or TRBV6-3 to TRBJ1-6; 8 nucleotides agree with TRBD1. This CDR3 is 14 amino acids long. Germline lookup yields CDR1 MNHEY and CDR2 SVGEGT. V lost 5 bases, J lost 10 bases, and 7 bases stayed unmatched.

CDR3 nucleotides: TGCGCCAGCAGCTCCAGCAGGGAAAACATTCAGTACTTC. Protein sequence: CASSSSRENIQYF. The chain has TRBV5-1 and TRBJ2-4; the D gene is possibly TRBD1 (5 bases). V lost 3 bases and J lost 5, with 9 bases in between. This CDR3 spans 13 amino acids. CDR1 and CDR2 from the germline V gene are SGHRS and YFSETQ. The full variable domain, rest sourced from reference TRBV5-1 and TRBJ2-4, is KAGVTQTPRYLIKTRGQQVTLSCSPISGHRSVSWYQQTPGQGLQFLFEYFSETQRNKGNFPGRFSGRQFSNSRSEMNVSTLELGDSALYLCASSSSRENIQYFGAGTRLSVL.

V is TRBV5-6 and J is TRBJ1-5; TRBD1 agrees at 9 bases. CDR1 is SGHDT, CDR2 YYEEEE, per germline. The CDR3 extends over 16 amino acids. J was trimmed by 1 base and V by 4 bases; bases with no gene match: 6. CDR3 sequence (DNA): TGTGCCAGCAGCGCGGACAGGGGATTGAGCAATCAGCCCCAGCATTTT. Encoded protein: CASSADRGLSNQPQHF.

This clonotype was recorded a few times. V gene TRBV27 combines with J gene TRBJ2-1; a weak D match, TRBD2 (6 bases). V lost 3 bases and J lost 5, with 17 bases in between. The length of the CDR3 is 16 residues. Germline V CDR1 and CDR2: MNHEY, SMNVEV (reference sequence). The CDR3 region has the DNA TGTGCCAGCAGTTTGTACCTTAGCGGAACCAACAATGAGCAGTTCTTC. Its protein product is CASSLYLSGTNNEQFF.

There are many counts of this clonotype. V is TRBV27 and J is TRBJ2-7, with D perhaps TRBD1 or TRBD2 (5 bases each). The CDR3 has 13 amino acids. Trimming took 5 bases from V and 4 from J, leaving 12 bases between them. Germline V CDR1 and CDR2: MNHEY, SMNVEV (reference sequence). CDR3 sequence (DNA): TGTGCCAGCAGTCCCTGGGACGGGTACGAGCAGTACTTC. Translated: CASSPWDGYEQYF.

The gene calls are TRBV18 and TRBJ2-7; 12 nucleotides match TRBD2. Trimming cost V 5 bases and J 3 bases; bases outside gene matches: 2. From germline, CDR1 is KGHSH and CDR2 LQKENI. The CDR3 length is 14 residues. The CDR3 reads CASSKTSGGYEQYF. In DNA, the CDR3 is TGTGCCAGCTCAAAGACTAGCGGGGGCTACGAGCAGTACTTC.

This rearrangement joins TRBV7-8 to TRBJ2-7, with TRBD1 matching 9 bases. From germline, CDR1 is SGHVS and CDR2 FQNEAQ. J gave up 5 bases and V 3 bases, and 8 bases lay outside the gene matches. The CDR3 runs 15 residues. The CDR3: CASSFQPGQGHEQYF. The CDR3 coding sequence is TGTGCCAGCAGCTTCCAACCGGGACAGGGCCACGAGCAGTACTTC.

In this sample, this clonotype turned up a few times. V usage is TRBV12-3 or TRBV12-4 and J usage is TRBJ2-2, with TRBD1 as a possible D gene (6 bases). This CDR3 has 16 amino acids. The V gene lost 5 bases and the J gene lost 4 bases, with 17 bases spanning the gap. The CDR3, as DNA: TGTGCCAGCAGTCCGGGGACAAAACGGGGCACCGGGGAGCTGTTTTTT. This translates into CASSPGTKRGTGELFF.

This clonotype turned up a few times. The genes are TRBV29-1 and TRBJ2-3; the D is unclear. Germline V gene sequence: CDR1 SQVTM, CDR2 ANQGSEA. Trimming stripped 3 bases from V and 2 bases from J, with 9 bases between. This CDR3 comprises 13 residues. The CDR3 protein is CSVERRDTDTQYF. CDR3 nucleotides: TGCAGCGTTGAGAGACGAGACACAGATACGCAGTATTTT.

This clonotype was seen many times. The rearrangement links TRBV12-3 or TRBV12-4 to TRBJ2-6; D remains ambiguous. The CDR3 consists of 15 residues. Trimming removed 5 bases at V and 0 bases at J, with 8 bases between. The CDR3 DNA is TGTGCCAGCAGTCTACGAATCTCTGGGGCCAACGTCCTGACTTTC. Translation: CASSLRISGANVLTF.

V is TRBV4-3 and J is TRBJ2-3; either TRBD1 or TRBD2 may fit D (6 bases each). V dropped 1 base and J dropped 0 bases, with 14 bases sitting between them. The germline CDR1 and CDR2 sequences are LGHNA and YSLEER. The CDR3 has 17 residues. CDR3 DNA sequence: TGCGCCAGCAGCCAAGTAAAAGGGGGGCCCAGCACAGATACGCAGTATTTT. Translation gives CASSQVKGGPSTDTQYF.

In this sample, this clonotype turned up many times. The chain couples TRBV29-1 to TRBJ2-5; D is unresolved. Per the germline V gene, CDR1 is SQVTM and CDR2 is ANQGSEA. V shed 6 bases and J shed 4 bases, with 9 bases lying between them. The CDR3 contains 11 residues. CDR3 protein: CSVLPPETQYF. As DNA, the CDR3 is TGCAGCGTGCTCCCGCCAGAGACCCAGTACTTC.

The chain links TRBV11-2 to TRBJ2-1, with D perhaps matching TRBD1 (6 bases). The CDR3 totals 15 residues. Trimming took 8 bases from V and 0 from J, leaving 14 bases between them. Looked up from germline, CDR1 is SGHAT and CDR2 is FQNNGV. Here the CDR3 reads CASLRGVGSYNEQFF. The CDR3 bases are TGTGCCAGCCTCAGGGGAGTAGGCTCCTACAATGAGCAGTTCTTC.

A few counts support this clonotype. V usage is TRBV6-2 or TRBV6-3 and J usage is TRBJ2-1, with TRBD1 matching 7 bases. Germline V lookup: CDR1 MNHEY, CDR2 SVGEGT. Trimming cost V 7 bases and J 6 bases; bases outside gene matches: 9. There are 14 residues in the CDR3. This CDR3 reads CASTYRGEGNEQFF. For the CDR3, the DNA is TGTGCCAGCACCTACAGGGGTGAGGGCAATGAGCAGTTCTTC.

This clonotype appeared a few times. This chain uses TRBV7-2 with TRBJ1-5, with 7 bases matching TRBD1. CDR3 length: 15 residues. Germline CDR1 is SGHTA and CDR2 is FQGNSA. V lost 5 bases and J lost 1; bases outside the gene matches: 5. The CDR3: CASSRGQISNQPQHF. The CDR3 DNA is TGTGCCAGCAGCCGGGGACAGATCAGCAATCAGCCCCAGCATTTT.